This T cell receptor (beta chain) was identified during a study of blood T cells in healthy people across ages. Study-wide points: It was held that the diversity estimates obtained from one million T cells were underestimates.

Germline CDR1 SGHRS, CDR2 YFSETQ. The CDR3 extends over 16 amino acids. Trimming shortened V by 4 bases and J by 6 bases, and 20 bases separated the two germline ends. Through a sample-barcoded 5' primer and a J-beta primer mix, a second PCR was run for roughly 7 to 12 cycles. TCRdb passed the 5' RACE reads through MiXCR, listing each CDR3 protein once. This table holds about 640,000 distinct CDR3 sequences, about 54% found once. Each donor's blood draw was 8.5 to 10 milliliters of peripheral blood. Concerning this clonotype: As yet, its antigen is unknown.

The source is a man aged 55 to 69 in good health. Sequenced input: blood. The V and J genes are TRBV5-1 and TRBJ2-1; a possible D gene is TRBD2 (6 bases). CDR3 protein: CASSPFSLATANEQFF. The DNA of the CDR3 is TGCGCCAGCAGCCCTTTCTCACTAGCAACCGCCAATGAGCAGTTCTTC. Supplemented by reference TRBV5-1 and TRBJ2-1, the full variable domain reads KAGVTQTPRYLIKTRGQQVTLSCSPISGHRSVSWYQQTPGQGLQFLFEYFSETQRNKGNFPGRFSGRQFSNSRSEMNVSTLELGDSALYLCASSPFSLATANEQFFGPGTRLTVL.